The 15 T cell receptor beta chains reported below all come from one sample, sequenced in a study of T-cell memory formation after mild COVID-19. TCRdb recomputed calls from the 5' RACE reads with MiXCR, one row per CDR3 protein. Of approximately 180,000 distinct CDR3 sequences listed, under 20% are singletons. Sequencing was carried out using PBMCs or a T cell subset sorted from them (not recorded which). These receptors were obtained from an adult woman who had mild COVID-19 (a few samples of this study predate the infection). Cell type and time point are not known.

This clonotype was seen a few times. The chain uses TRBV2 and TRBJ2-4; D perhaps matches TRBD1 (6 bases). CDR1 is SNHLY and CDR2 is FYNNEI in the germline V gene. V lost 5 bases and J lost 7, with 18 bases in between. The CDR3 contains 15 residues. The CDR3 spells CASSNVMFQGNIQYF. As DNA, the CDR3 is TGTGCCAGCAGTAACGTAATGTTTCAGGGGAACATTCAGTACTTC.

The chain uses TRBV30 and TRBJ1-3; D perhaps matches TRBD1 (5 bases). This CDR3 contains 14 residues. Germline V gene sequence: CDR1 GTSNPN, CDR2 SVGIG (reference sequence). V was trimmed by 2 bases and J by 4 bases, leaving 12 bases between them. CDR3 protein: CAWSLVGVGNTIYF. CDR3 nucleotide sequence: TGTGCCTGGAGTCTGGTGGGGGTCGGAAACACCATATATTTT.

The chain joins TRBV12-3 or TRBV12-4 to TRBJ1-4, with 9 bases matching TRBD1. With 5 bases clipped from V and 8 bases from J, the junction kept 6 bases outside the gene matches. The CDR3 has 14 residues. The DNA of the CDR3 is TGTGCCAGCAGTCCCGACAGGGGGAAGGAAAAACTGTTTTTT. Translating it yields CASSPDRGKEKLFF.

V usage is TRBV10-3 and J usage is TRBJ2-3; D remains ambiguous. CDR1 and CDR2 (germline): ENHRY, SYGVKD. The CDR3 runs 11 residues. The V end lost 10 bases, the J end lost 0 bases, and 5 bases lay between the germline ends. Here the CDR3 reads CATDSTDTQYF. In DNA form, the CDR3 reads TGTGCCACCGATAGCACAGATACGCAGTATTTT.

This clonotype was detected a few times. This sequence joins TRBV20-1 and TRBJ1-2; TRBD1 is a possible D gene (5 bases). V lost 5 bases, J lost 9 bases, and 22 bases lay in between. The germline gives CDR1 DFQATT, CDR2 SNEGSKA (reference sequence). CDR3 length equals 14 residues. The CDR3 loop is CSALDGGLSDSYTF. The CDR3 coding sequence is TGCAGTGCTTTAGATGGGGGGTTATCTGATAGCTACACCTTC.

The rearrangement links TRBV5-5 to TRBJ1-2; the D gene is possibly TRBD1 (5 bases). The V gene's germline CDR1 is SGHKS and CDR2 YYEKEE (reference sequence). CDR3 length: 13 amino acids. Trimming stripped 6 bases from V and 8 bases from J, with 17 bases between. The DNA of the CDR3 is TGTGCCAGCATAAGGTTCATGGGGGAAGGCTACACCTTC. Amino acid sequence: CASIRFMGEGYTF. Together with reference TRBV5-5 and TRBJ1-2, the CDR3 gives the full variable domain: DAGVTQSPTHLIKTRGQQVTLRCSPISGHKSVSWYQQVLGQGPQFIFQYYEKEERGRGNFPDRFSARQFPNYSSELNVNALLLGDSALYLCASIRFMGEGYTFGSGTRLTVV.

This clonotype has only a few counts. In nucleotides, the CDR3 is TGTGCCAGCAGCTTGACCGGGACTGCCAAAAACATTCAGTACTTC. Amino acids: CASSLTGTAKNIQYF. V and J are TRBV13 and TRBJ2-4; D perhaps matches TRBD2 (6 bases). Trimming cost V 3 bases and J 1 base, with 10 bases left between them. The CDR3 runs to 15 residues. Germline V gene sequence: CDR1 PRHDT, CDR2 FYEKMQ (reference sequence). The full variable domain, in which reference TRBV13 and TRBJ2-4 provide the parts outside the CDR3, is AAGVIQSPRHLIKEKRETATLKCYPIPRHDTVYWYQQGPGQDPQFLISFYEKMQSDKGSIPDRFSAQQFSDYHSELNMSSLELGDSALYFCASSLTGTAKNIQYFGAGTRLSVL.

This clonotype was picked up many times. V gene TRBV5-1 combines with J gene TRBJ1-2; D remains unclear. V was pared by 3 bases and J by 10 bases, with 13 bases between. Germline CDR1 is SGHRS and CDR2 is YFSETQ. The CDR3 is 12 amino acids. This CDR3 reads CASSSENSPYTF. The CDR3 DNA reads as TGCGCCAGCAGCTCCGAGAACAGTCCCTACACCTTC. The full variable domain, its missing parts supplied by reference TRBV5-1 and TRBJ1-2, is KAGVTQTPRYLIKTRGQQVTLSCSPISGHRSVSWYQQTPGQGLQFLFEYFSETQRNKGNFPGRFSGRQFSNSRSEMNVSTLELGDSALYLCASSSENSPYTFGSGTRLTVV.

CDR3 in amino acids: CASGFGETQYF. CDR3 DNA sequence: TGTGCTAGTGGTTTTGGGGAGACCCAGTACTTC. V gene TRBV12-5 combines with J gene TRBJ2-5, with D unresolved. Germline CDR1 reads LGHNT; CDR2 reads FRNRAP. The CDR3 loop spans 11 amino acids. V dropped 3 bases and J dropped 5 bases, with 4 bases sitting between them.

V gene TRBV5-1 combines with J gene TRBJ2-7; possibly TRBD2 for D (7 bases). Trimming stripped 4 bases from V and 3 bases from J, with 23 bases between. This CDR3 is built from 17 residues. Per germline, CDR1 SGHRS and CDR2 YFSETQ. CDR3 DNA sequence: TGCGCCAGCAGCGACACGACTATCGGCGGGGGCGGCTACGAGCAGTACTTC. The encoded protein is CASSDTTIGGGGYEQYF. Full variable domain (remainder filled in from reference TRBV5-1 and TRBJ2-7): KAGVTQTPRYLIKTRGQQVTLSCSPISGHRSVSWYQQTPGQGLQFLFEYFSETQRNKGNFPGRFSGRQFSNSRSEMNVSTLELGDSALYLCASSDTTIGGGGYEQYFGPGTRLTVT.

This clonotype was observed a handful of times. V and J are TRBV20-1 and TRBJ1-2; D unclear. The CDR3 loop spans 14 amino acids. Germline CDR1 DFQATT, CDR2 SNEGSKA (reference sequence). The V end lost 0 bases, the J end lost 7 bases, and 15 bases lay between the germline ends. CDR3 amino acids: CSARDPSGRSGYTF. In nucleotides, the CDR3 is TGCAGTGCTAGAGATCCAAGTGGGAGGTCTGGCTACACCTTC.

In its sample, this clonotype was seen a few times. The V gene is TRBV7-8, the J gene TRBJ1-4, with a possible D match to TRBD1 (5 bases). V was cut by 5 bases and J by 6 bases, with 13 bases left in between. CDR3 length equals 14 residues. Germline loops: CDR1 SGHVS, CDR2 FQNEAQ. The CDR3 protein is CASSNPGSDEKLFF. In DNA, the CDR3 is TGTGCCAGCAGCAACCCAGGGTCAGATGAAAAACTGTTTTTT.

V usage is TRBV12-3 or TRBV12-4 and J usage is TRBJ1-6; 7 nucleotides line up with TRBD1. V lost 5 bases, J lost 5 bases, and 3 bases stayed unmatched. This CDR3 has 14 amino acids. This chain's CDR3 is CASSPGTDNSPLHF. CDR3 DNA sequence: TGTGCCAGCAGTCCCGGGACAGATAATTCACCCCTCCACTTT.

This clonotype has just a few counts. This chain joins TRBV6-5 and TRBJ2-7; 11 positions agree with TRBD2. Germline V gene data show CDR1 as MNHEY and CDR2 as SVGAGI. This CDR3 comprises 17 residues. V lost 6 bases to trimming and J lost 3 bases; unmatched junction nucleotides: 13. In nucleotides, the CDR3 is TGTGCCAGCAGCGACAGGGCTGGTAGCGGGAGGGACTACGAGCAGTACTTC. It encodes CASSDRAGSGRDYEQYF.

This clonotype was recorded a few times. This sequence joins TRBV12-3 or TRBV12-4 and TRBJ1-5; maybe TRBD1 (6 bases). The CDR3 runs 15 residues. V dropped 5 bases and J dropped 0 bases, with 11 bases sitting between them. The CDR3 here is CASSQTGTSNQPQHF. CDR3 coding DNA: TGTGCCAGCAGTCAAACAGGGACTAGCAATCAGCCCCAGCATTTT.